These 20 T cell receptor beta chains share one sample of origin, sequenced in a study of CXCR3-negative and CXCR3-positive naive CD8 T cells. With UMI labels, 5' RACE was used to prepare the TRB cDNA libraries. From the 5' RACE reads, TCRdb lists one entry per CDR3 protein and no DNA. There are about 62,000 distinct CDR3 sequences in the sample, with about 4.5% held by the top ten. Sequencing was performed on naive CXCR3- CD8+ T cells from blood. Documented subset: CD45RO-CCR7+CD27+CD95- naive CD8+ T cells lacking CXCR3 (TNR3-). These receptors were collected from a human donor in good health. Some clones in this sample may be carry-over from other donors' samples.

This rearrangement joins TRBV7-2 to TRBJ2-1; the TCRdb D gene call, TRBD2, has no DNA to confirm it. The length of the CDR3 is 16 residues. In germline, CDR1 is SGHTA, CDR2 FQGNSA. CDR3 sequence reads: CASSLVVAGGPKTRFF.

The V and J genes are TRBV7-9 and TRBJ1-4. This CDR3 has 13 amino acids. Germline loops: CDR1 SEHNR, CDR2 FQNEAQ (reference sequence). This CDR3 is CASRAGPNEKLFF.

The J gene is TRBJ1-1, the V gene TRBV7-9. This CDR3 is 11 amino acids long. The germline CDR1 and CDR2 sequences are SEHNR and FQNEAQ (reference sequence). This CDR3 reads CASRYNTEAFF. Combining the CDR3 with reference TRBV7-9 and TRBJ1-1 gives the whole variable domain DTGVSQNPRHKITKRGQNVTFRCDPISEHNRLYWYRQTLGQGPEFLTYFQNEAQLEKSRLLSDRFSAERPKGSFSTLEIQRTEQGDSAMYLCASRYNTEAFFGQGTRLTVV.

The chain employs TRBV7-2 and TRBJ1-2. CDR1 and CDR2 (germline): SGHTA, FQGNSA. This CDR3 contains 14 residues. CDR3 protein: CASSGIGEAYGYTF.

The gene calls are TRBV6-2 or TRBV6-3 and TRBJ2-5; TCRdb's D call of TRBD2 is untestable without DNA. The germline V gene has CDR1 MNHEY and CDR2 SVGEGT. CDR3 size: 14 residues. This CDR3 is CASSTLAGEETQYF.

J is TRBJ2-1 and V is TRBV5-1. CDR1 and CDR2 from the germline V gene are SGHRS and YFSETQ. There are 15 residues in the CDR3. CDR3 sequence reads: CASSLGDLGYNEQFF.

The chain couples TRBV24-1 to TRBJ1-2; TCRdb picks TRBD1, but there is no DNA to check that call. The germline CDR1 and CDR2 sequences are KGHDR and SFDVKD. This CDR3 region has 13 residues. The CDR3 loop reads CATSEGTAYGYTF.

The chain combines TRBV12-5 with TRBJ2-1; TCRdb gives TRBD2 as the D gene, but with no DNA this cannot be confirmed. The length of the CDR3 is 19 residues. CDR1 is LGHNT and CDR2 is FRNRAP in the germline V gene. CDR3 residues: CASGLPSGGPAPSYNEQFF.

The J gene is TRBJ2-7, the V gene TRBV29-1; absent DNA, TCRdb's TRBD1 call cannot be checked. Germline loops: CDR1 SQVTM, CDR2 ANQGSEA. The CDR3 consists of 12 residues. The CDR3: CSVAGHTYEQYF.

J is TRBJ2-5 and V is TRBV29-1; TCRdb's D call, TRBD1, is unchecked because there is no DNA. Germline-derived CDR1 and CDR2 are SQVTM and ANQGSEA. There are 14 residues in the CDR3. CDR3 protein: CSVGGTGGLETQYF.

This chain connects TRBV4-3 to TRBJ2-1; there is no DNA to check the TCRdb D call of TRBD1. This CDR3 has 16 residues. In germline, CDR1 is LGHNA, CDR2 YSLEER. CDR3 protein: CASSQDYTRPPLRQFF.

This clonotype registers medium-sized (0.01 to 0.1%) by frequency. The chain couples TRBV4-3 to TRBJ1-3. The germline V gene has CDR1 LGHNA and CDR2 YSLEER. The CDR3 spans 16 residues. CDR3 protein: CASSQDQVYSGNTIYF.

The V call is TRBV7-6, the J call TRBJ1-5; TCRdb reports TRBD1, a call that lacks DNA to check it against. Germline CDR1 SGHVS, CDR2 FNYEAQ. The length of the CDR3 is 19 residues. The CDR3 here is CASSQAGTGVTYSNQPQHF.

The genes are TRBV5-1 and TRBJ2-7; the D call from TCRdb, TRBD1, cannot be confirmed without DNA. CDR3 size: 15 residues. CDR1 and CDR2 (germline): SGHRS, YFSETQ. The CDR3 loop reads CASSLAWGPTYEQYF.

The rearrangement joins TRBV5-1 to TRBJ2-7; TCRdb returns TRBD2, unconfirmable since there is no DNA. CDR1 is SGHRS, CDR2 YFSETQ, per germline. This CDR3 has 15 amino acids. The CDR3 region is CASSPAGTGKDEQYF.

The chain has TRBV28 and TRBJ2-7. The length of the CDR3 is 15 residues. CDR1 MDHEN and CDR2 SYDVKM come from the germline V gene. The CDR3 spells CASSLTSDSSYEQYF.

The rearrangement links TRBV25-1 to TRBJ1-1; the TCRdb D gene call, TRBD1, has no DNA to confirm it. The CDR3 totals 13 residues. CDR1 and CDR2 from the germline V gene are MGHDK and SYGVNS. The CDR3 spells CASSVTGGTEAFF.

The chain links TRBV10-3 to TRBJ2-5; TCRdb indicates TRBD2, and absent DNA this call remains unverified. There are 16 residues in the CDR3. The germline CDR1 and CDR2 sequences are ENHRY and SYGVKD. CDR3 protein: CAIRPSGGPKQETQYF.

J is TRBJ1-2 and V is TRBV7-6. The CDR3 spans 12 residues. Germline CDR1 is SGHVS and CDR2 is FNYEAQ. The CDR3 region is CASSLAGKGYTF.

The chain couples TRBV29-1 to TRBJ2-3; checking the TCRdb D call of TRBD1 is not possible without DNA. The germline CDR1 and CDR2 sequences are SQVTM and ANQGSEA. This CDR3 spans 16 amino acids. The chain's CDR3 is CSVDLGQGVGTDTQYF.